Each of the 28 T cell receptor beta chains below was sequenced from the same sample in a study of human T cells and chemical hapten exposure. TCRdb analysed the RACE reads with MiXCR anew, one entry per CDR3 protein. The profile shows roughly 180,000 distinct CDR3 sequences, about 14% of them singletons. Time point indicated: patch test 1, 2 weeks after DPC sensitization. Treatment noted: therapeutic diphenylcyclopropenone sensitization with weekly scalp DPC. Sample: whole blood, taken in connection with sensitization to the hapten diphenylcyclopropenone (DPC). These receptors were taken from a woman in her twenties or thirties with alopecia areata. Some clones in this sample may be carry-over from other donors' samples.

This clonotype was counted only a few times. V usage is TRBV28 and J usage is TRBJ1-6, with TRBD1 matching over 7 bases. From germline, CDR1 is MDHEN and CDR2 SYDVKM. The CDR3 spans 13 residues. V shed 8 bases, J shed 9 bases, and the junction held 7 bases outside the gene matches. The CDR3 region is CASQGGGLSPLHF. CDR3 nucleotide sequence: TGTGCCAGCCAGGGGGGAGGGCTTTCACCCCTCCACTTT.

The chain joins TRBV28 to TRBJ2-5; D call uncertain. Trimming shortened V by 6 bases and J by 3 bases, and 14 bases separated the two germline ends. Germline V CDR1 and CDR2: MDHEN, SYDVKM. This CDR3 spans 14 amino acids. The CDR3 DNA follows: TGTGCCAGCAGATTTTTCGGCACGAAAGAGACCCAGTACTTC. Its protein is CASRFFGTKETQYF.

This clonotype has a handful of counts. CDR3 in DNA: TGTGCCAGCAGCCCCACCTCAAGGAATGAAAAACTGTTTTTT. It translates to CASSPTSRNEKLFF. The chain has TRBV9 and TRBJ1-4; D uncertain. The V gene lost 4 bases and the J gene lost 5 bases, with 12 bases spanning the gap. The germline CDR1 and CDR2 sequences are SGDLS and YYNGEE. The length of the CDR3 is 14 residues.

The chain's CDR3 is CASSESTGAGDTQYF. In DNA form, the CDR3 reads TGTGCCAGCAGTGAATCAACGGGCGCAGGGGATACGCAGTATTTT. This chain uses TRBV2 with TRBJ2-3; TRBD1 might be the D (5 bases). Trimming stripped 2 bases from V and 6 bases from J, with 15 bases between. This CDR3 spans 15 amino acids. Germline V gene data show CDR1 as SNHLY and CDR2 as FYNNEI.

This clonotype has more than one count but fewer than ten. V is TRBV5-1 and J is TRBJ2-3; 10 bases fit TRBD2. The ends lost 2 bases at V and 2 bases at J; junction bases unmatched: 5. Per germline, CDR1 SGHRS and CDR2 YFSETQ. The CDR3 length is 16 residues. CDR3 loop: CASSFLSGGYTDTQYF. The CDR3, as DNA: TGCGCCAGCAGCTTCCTTAGCGGGGGGTACACAGATACGCAGTATTTT.

This clonotype was observed many times. V and J are TRBV7-9 and TRBJ1-6; the D gene is possibly TRBD1 (5 bases). The CDR3 length is 17 residues. The V and J ends lost 3 bases and 4 bases respectively, with 16 bases between them. Germline V CDR1 and CDR2: SEHNR, FQNEAQ (reference sequence). The CDR3 loop reads CASSLGDLLSYNSPLHF. The CDR3 region has the DNA TGTGCCAGCAGCTTGGGGGACCTACTTAGTTATAATTCACCCCTCCACTTT.

This clonotype was counted ten times or more. V and J are TRBV4-2 and TRBJ1-1; 9 nucleotides match TRBD1. The V and J ends lost 0 bases and 10 bases, in that order; junction bases with no gene match: 9. This CDR3 has 15 amino acids. The germline gives CDR1 LGHNA, CDR2 YNFKEQ. CDR3 DNA sequence: TGTGCCAGCAGCCAAGATCCCGGGGACAGGGATGGAGCTTTCTTT. It codes for CASSQDPGDRDGAFF.

This clonotype has a count of ten or more. This sequence joins TRBV3-1 and TRBJ1-1; 7 nucleotides align to TRBD1. V trimming: 2 bases; J trimming: 7 bases; junction bases outside the gene matches: 4. The CDR3 is 13 amino acids. From germline, CDR1 is LGHDT and CDR2 YNNKEL (reference sequence). The CDR3 bases are TGTGCCAGCAGCCAAATAGGGGGCCATGAAGCTTTCTTT. Translation: CASSQIGGHEAFF.

With regard to this clonotype: This may stem from a read error, because a much larger clone lies one nucleotide away. The chain links TRBV7-9 to TRBJ1-6, with TRBD1 identical over 10 bases. The germline gives CDR1 SEHNR, CDR2 FQNEAQ (reference sequence). V was clipped by 4 bases and J by 9 bases; unmatched bases: 6. The CDR3 sequence is 15 residues long. CDR3 region: CASSSFRTGGSPLHF. DNA for the CDR3: TGTGCCAGCAGCTCGTTCAGGACAGGGGGTTCACCCCTCCACTTT.

The V gene is TRBV7-2, the J gene TRBJ2-5; 7 bases are shared with TRBD1. Trimming took 5 bases from V and 2 from J; bases not matched to a gene: 8. The germline V gene encodes CDR1 SGHTA and CDR2 FQGNSA. This CDR3 contains 15 residues. The CDR3 DNA reads as TGTGCCAGCAGCCTAACAGGGGCCGGACAAGAGACCCAGTACTTC. It is translated as CASSLTGAGQETQYF.

This clonotype turned up a few times. The rearrangement uses TRBV28 and TRBJ2-5, with D possibly called TRBD1 or TRBD2 (5 bases each). CDR3 length: 18 residues. V was shortened by 1 base and J by 2 bases, with 20 bases between the two germline ends. Germline V gene lookup returns CDR1 MDHEN and CDR2 SYDVKM. This chain's CDR3 is CASSLFGGLGAGQETQYF. For the CDR3, the DNA is TGTGCCAGCAGTTTATTTGGGGGTCTCGGGGCAGGTCAAGAGACCCAGTACTTC.

V gene TRBV7-3 combines with J gene TRBJ2-4, with D unresolved. CDR1 is SGHTA, CDR2 FQGTGA, per germline. This CDR3 spans 13 amino acids. V shed 4 bases and J shed 6 bases, with 10 bases lying between them. This CDR3 is CASSSPTPNIQYF. In DNA, the CDR3 is TGTGCCAGCAGCTCCCCGACCCCAAACATTCAGTACTTC.

The CDR3 sequence: CASSYPPDNQPQHF. CDR3 nucleotides: TGTGCCAGCAGTTACCCGCCAGACAATCAGCCCCAGCATTTT. The chain has TRBV6-5 and TRBJ1-5; D not resolved. CDR1 is MNHEY, CDR2 SVGAGI, per germline. V shed 2 bases and J shed 3 bases, with 8 bases lying between them. The CDR3 contains 14 residues.

The sample holds a few counts of this clonotype. V and J are TRBV28 and TRBJ1-2, with D possibly being TRBD1 (6 bases). The CDR3 is 12 amino acids. Per germline, CDR1 MDHEN and CDR2 SYDVKM. Trimming stripped 2 bases from V and 14 bases from J, with 15 bases between. CDR3 loop: CASSLLQGRYTF. Written as DNA, the CDR3 is TGTGCCAGCAGTTTACTCCAGGGGAGATATACCTTC.

The chain couples TRBV5-1 to TRBJ2-2; a weak D match, TRBD2 (5 bases). Between the trimmed V and J ends, which lost 0 bases and 4 bases, there was a span of 19 bases. The CDR3 sequence is 18 residues long. From germline, CDR1 is SGHRS and CDR2 YFSETQ. The CDR3 sequence is CASSLAQRTQRTTGELFF. As DNA, the CDR3 is TGCGCCAGCAGCTTGGCTCAACGGACCCAGCGGACCACCGGGGAGCTGTTTTTT.

This clonotype appeared a few times. The V and J genes are TRBV12-3 or TRBV12-4 and TRBJ1-1; TRBD1 matches 8 bases. This CDR3 comprises 15 residues. Trimming at V came to 5 bases and at J to 3 bases, leaving 8 bases not matched to a gene. DNA for the CDR3: TGTGCCAGCAGTCCCGGGCAGGGGGCGCACACTGAAGCTTTCTTT. It encodes CASSPGQGAHTEAFF.

This clonotype was seen repeatedly, ten times or more. The chain carries TRBV19 and TRBJ2-3; 10 nucleotides match TRBD2. Germline values: CDR1 LNHDA, CDR2 SQIVND (reference sequence). The CDR3 sequence is 14 residues long. V dropped 7 bases and J dropped 3; count of bases not matched to a gene: 4. CDR3 DNA sequence: TGTGCCAGTACTCTAGCGGGGGCGACAGATACGCAGTATTTT. Its translation is CASTLAGATDTQYF.

This clonotype was recorded once. This chain joins TRBV7-2 and TRBJ1-5; D remains unclear. In germline, CDR1 is SGHTA, CDR2 FQGNSA. V lost 5 bases and J 2 bases, leaving 7 bases between the germline ends. CDR3 size: 13 residues. The CDR3 DNA follows: TGTGCCAGCAGCACAAGAGGCAATCAGCCCCAGCATTTT. Translated: CASSTRGNQPQHF.

The chain combines TRBV2 with TRBJ1-4; a weak D match, TRBD1 (5 bases). CDR3 size: 14 residues. V shed 6 bases and J shed 7 bases, with 15 bases lying between them. CDR1 and CDR2 (germline): SNHLY, FYNNEI. The CDR3 sequence: CASRTTAGGEKLFF. CDR3 bases: TGTGCCAGCAGGACGACGGCGGGGGGTGAAAAACTGTTTTTT.

V usage is TRBV7-3 and J usage is TRBJ2-2, with 7 bases fitting TRBD2. Germline V gene data show CDR1 as SGHTA and CDR2 as FQGTGA. CDR3 length: 16 residues. The ends lost 8 bases at V and 1 base at J; junction bases unmatched: 10. The CDR3 protein is CASGGGSGLNTGELFF. The CDR3 DNA reads TGTGCCAGCGGCGGGGGAAGCGGGCTGAACACCGGGGAGCTGTTTTTT.

The chain is built from TRBV6-2 or TRBV6-3 and TRBJ2-7, with TRBD2 identical over 8 bases. The germline gives CDR1 MNHEY, CDR2 SVGEGT. The CDR3 has 15 amino acids. Unmatched junction bases numbered 10, after V lost 6 bases and J lost 3 bases. The CDR3 sequence is CASRHGRDSHYEQYF. CDR3 nucleotide sequence: TGTGCCAGCAGACACGGGAGGGATTCTCACTACGAGCAGTACTTC.

V is TRBV29-1 and J is TRBJ2-2; the D is unclear. The V gene's germline CDR1 is SQVTM and CDR2 ANQGSEA. The CDR3 has 13 residues. Trimming left V 4 bases short and J 0 bases short, with 6 bases between. CDR3 loop: CSVGVTNTGELFF. DNA of the CDR3: TGCAGCGTTGGTGTAACGAACACCGGGGAGCTGTTTTTT.

The sample holds many counts of this clonotype. The chain links TRBV5-4 to TRBJ2-7; 7 positions match TRBD2. CDR1 is SGHNT and CDR2 is YYREEE in the germline V gene (reference sequence). The ends lost 1 base at V and 4 bases at J; junction bases unmatched: 5. The CDR3 has 14 amino acids. DNA of the CDR3: TGTGCCAGCAGCTTGCGCGGGAGAGAATACGAGCAGTACTTC. Translation gives CASSLRGREYEQYF.

The chain couples TRBV6-1 to TRBJ1-1, with TRBD1 matching 9 bases. J lost 5 bases, V lost 8 bases, and 15 bases had no gene match. CDR1 MNHNS and CDR2 SASEGT come from the germline V gene. The CDR3 is 16 residues long. CDR3 bases: TGTGCCAGCGATACCAGGACAGGGGTTCGGCGGACTGAAGCTTTCTTT. Protein sequence: CASDTRTGVRRTEAFF.

This clonotype appeared a few times. CDR3 DNA sequence: TGTGCCAGCAGCCGAGCGGGGGCTGAGACCCAGTACTTC. It yields the protein CASSRAGAETQYF. The V and J genes are TRBV7-9 and TRBJ2-5; 8 bases are shared with TRBD2. The germline gives CDR1 SEHNR, CDR2 FQNEAQ (reference sequence). V lost 5 bases, J lost 5 bases, and 4 bases stayed unmatched. The CDR3 totals 13 residues.

The chain carries TRBV20-1 and TRBJ2-3, with 8 nucleotides matching TRBD2. Trimming cost V 8 bases and J 2 bases; bases outside gene matches: 6. Germline V gives CDR1 DFQATT, CDR2 SNEGSKA (reference sequence). The CDR3 is 13 amino acids. The CDR3 region has the DNA TGCAGTTCCAGCGGGGGATCCACAGATACGCAGTATTTT. It codes for CSSSGGSTDTQYF.

This clonotype was counted between two and nine times. The V gene is TRBV7-8, the J gene TRBJ1-2, with 8 bases that match TRBD1. This CDR3 has 14 residues. Trimming cost V 1 base and J 5 bases; bases outside gene matches: 3. Germline-derived CDR1 and CDR2 are SGHVS and FQNEAQ. The CDR3 DNA sequence: TGTGCCAGCAGCTTAGTCGACAGGGGATATGGCTACACCTTC. It translates to CASSLVDRGYGYTF.

A few counts support this clonotype. V usage is TRBV4-2 and J usage is TRBJ1-2, with 7 bases matching TRBD1. Germline CDR1 is LGHNA and CDR2 is YNFKEQ. The CDR3 covers 16 residues. After removal of 0 bases from V and 7 bases from J, the junction contained 11 bases not matched to a gene. CDR3 DNA: TGTGCCAGCAGCCAAGAATCCCCCGAGGGGGCCAGTGGCTACACCTTC. It codes for CASSQESPEGASGYTF.